The 27 T cell receptor beta chains below come from one sample, sequenced in a study of T cell repertoires in cytomegalovirus infection. These receptors' antigens are unknown. TCRdb called the reads again in MiXCR, with one record for every CDR3 protein. The sample has about 890,000 distinct CDR3 sequences, around 30% seen once. Sequenced here: cultured CD8+ T cells from PBMCs, sampled from culture after CMV antigen stimulation. The receptors derive from a human donor in good health (CMV status not recorded). Some clones in this sample may be carry-over from other donors' samples.

V gene TRBV6-2 or TRBV6-3 combines with J gene TRBJ2-6; the D gene is possibly TRBD2 (5 bases). V lost 4 bases to trimming and J lost 1 base, with 14 bases between them. This CDR3 has 17 residues. CDR1 and CDR2 from the germline V gene are MNHEY and SVGEGT. CDR3 region: CASSSEGPISGANVLTF. In DNA, the CDR3 is TGTGCCAGCAGTTCTGAGGGTCCCATTTCTGGGGCCAACGTCCTGACTTTC.

This clonotype appeared many times. V and J are TRBV6-2 or TRBV6-3 and TRBJ2-1; TRBD2 matches 10 bases. Germline V gives CDR1 MNHEY, CDR2 SVGEGT. The CDR3 totals 16 residues. V dropped 4 bases and J dropped 4; count of bases not matched to a gene: 7. The CDR3 region is CASSLLAGGRYNEQFF. CDR3 DNA: TGTGCCAGCAGTTTGTTAGCGGGGGGCAGGTACAATGAGCAGTTCTTC.

CDR3 DNA: TGCAGTGTTCCGGGGACAGATACGCAGTATTTT. This sequence encodes CSVPGTDTQYF. The chain recombines TRBV20-1 with TRBJ2-3; possibly TRBD2 for D (5 bases). The CDR3 runs 11 residues. Germline V CDR1 and CDR2: DFQATT, SNEGSKA (reference sequence). With 7 bases removed from V and 3 bases from J, the gap between germline ends came to 8 bases.

Many counts were recorded for this clonotype. This chain links TRBV27 with TRBJ2-2, with TRBD2 identical over 7 bases. The CDR3 is made up of 14 amino acids. The J segment lost 5 bases and the V segment lost 5 bases, leaving 5 bases of the junction unmatched. CDR1 and CDR2 (germline): MNHEY, SMNVEV (reference sequence). CDR3 bases: TGTGCCAGCAGTCCTTTGGGGGGGACCGGGGAGCTGTTTTTT. Translation gives CASSPLGGTGELFF.

This clonotype was recorded a few times. This sequence joins TRBV2 and TRBJ1-2; tentatively, D is TRBD1 (5 bases). V was clipped by 7 bases and J by 10 bases, with 16 bases between them. The CDR3 runs 12 residues. Germline V gene sequence: CDR1 SNHLY, CDR2 FYNNEI. CDR3 sequence: CASIDLSGYYTF. In DNA, the CDR3 is TGTGCCAGCATAGACCTCTCAGGGTACTACACCTTC.

V is TRBV27 and J is TRBJ2-1, with TRBD2 matching over 8 bases. Per the germline V gene, CDR1 is MNHEY and CDR2 is SMNVEV (reference sequence). The CDR3 has 9 amino acids. V lost 11 bases and J lost 9; bases outside the gene matches: 0. The CDR3 loop reads CAAGGEQFF. The DNA of the CDR3 is TGTGCCGCGGGGGGTGAGCAGTTCTTC.

The table lists this clonotype with many counts. The chain joins TRBV7-2 to TRBJ2-3; 12 positions match TRBD2. This CDR3 region has 20 residues. Losses at the gene ends were 1 base for V and 0 bases for J; bases not matched to a gene: 11. Germline V gives CDR1 SGHTA, CDR2 FQGNSA. DNA for the CDR3: TGTGCCAGCAGCTTAGATGCACTAGCGGGGGGCAGAAGTAGCACAGATACGCAGTATTTT. This gives the protein CASSLDALAGGRSSTDTQYF. The full variable domain, rest sourced from reference TRBV7-2 and TRBJ2-3, is GAGVSQSPSNKVTEKGKDVELRCDPISGHTALYWYRQSLGQGLEFLIYFQGNSAPDKSGLPSDRFSAERTGGSVSTLTIQRTQQEDSAVYLCASSLDALAGGRSSTDTQYFGPGTRLTVL.

V and J are TRBV3-1 and TRBJ2-2; no firm D call. The germline V gene has CDR1 LGHDT and CDR2 YNNKEL (reference sequence). V lost 0 bases and J lost 8, with 7 bases in between. The CDR3 has 13 amino acids. This CDR3 is CASSQEVQGELFF. CDR3 bases: TGTGCCAGCAGCCAAGAAGTGCAGGGGGAGCTGTTTTTT.

This clonotype was counted a few times. V and J are TRBV6-6 and TRBJ1-5; D uncertain. V dropped 2 bases and J dropped 9 bases, with 14 bases sitting between them. The CDR3 is 14 residues long. Germline assignment: CDR1 MNHNY and CDR2 SVGAGI (reference sequence). The CDR3 DNA reads TGTGCCAGCAGTTACGCTCCGGGCCAGAGGCCCCAGCATTTT. Its protein product is CASSYAPGQRPQHF.

This clonotype was observed a few times. This rearrangement joins TRBV20-1 to TRBJ1-5; a possible D gene is TRBD1 (5 bases). The length of the CDR3 is 16 residues. Trimming shortened V by 1 base and J by 6 bases, and 19 bases separated the two germline ends. The germline V gene encodes CDR1 DFQATT and CDR2 SNEGSKA (reference sequence). The CDR3 region has the DNA TGCAGTGCTAGAGTGAGGGGTGGCAATTTTTTTCAGCCCCAGCATTTT. It specifies CSARVRGGNFFQPQHF.

This clonotype was observed a handful of times. This sequence joins TRBV7-6 and TRBJ2-1; D may be TRBD1 (6 bases). The CDR3 is 16 residues long. V gave up 2 bases and J gave up 7 bases, with 18 bases separating them. The germline V gene encodes CDR1 SGHVS and CDR2 FNYEAQ. The CDR3 DNA sequence: TGTGCCAGCAGCTTATGGGGGCAGTATTCTAAGAATGAGCAGTTCTTC. Translating it yields CASSLWGQYSKNEQFF.

This chain links TRBV5-1 with TRBJ2-5, with TRBD1 matching over 9 bases. Germline V gives CDR1 SGHRS, CDR2 YFSETQ. The CDR3 has 15 residues. Trimming removed 0 bases from V and 1 base from J; junction bases left unmatched: 1. CDR3 loop: CASSLGTGAQETQYF. The CDR3 DNA follows: TGCGCCAGCAGCTTGGGGACAGGGGCCCAAGAGACCCAGTACTTC.

This clonotype was found many times. The gene calls are TRBV28 and TRBJ1-1, with D uncertain. Germline values: CDR1 MDHEN, CDR2 SYDVKM. CDR3 size: 13 residues. V was shortened by 6 bases and J by 4 bases, with 12 bases between the two germline ends. The CDR3 nucleotides read TGTGCCAGCAGGCTTGGTTATGGCACTGAAGCTTTCTTT. Encoded protein: CASRLGYGTEAFF.

The chain is built from TRBV27 and TRBJ1-5; weak D call: TRBD1 (5 bases). Germline CDR1 is MNHEY and CDR2 is SMNVEV (reference sequence). CDR3 length: 15 residues. The V gene lost 3 bases and the J gene lost 4 bases, with 13 bases spanning the gap. For the CDR3, the DNA is TGTGCCAGCAGTTTTGACGGGGGAGGTAATCAGCCCCAGCATTTT. It translates to CASSFDGGGNQPQHF.

This clonotype was counted ten times or more. The rearrangement uses TRBV7-8 and TRBJ2-3, with D perhaps TRBD1 or TRBD2 (5 bases each). The V end lost 6 bases, the J end lost 3 bases, and 22 bases lay between the germline ends. There are 17 residues in the CDR3. Germline CDR1 is SGHVS and CDR2 is FQNEAQ. The CDR3 loop reads CASSATQGPRRTDTQYF. The CDR3 DNA reads TGTGCCAGCAGTGCCACCCAGGGACCGCGACGTACAGATACGCAGTATTTT.

Only a few counts were recorded for this clonotype. The chain couples TRBV6-2 or TRBV6-3 to TRBJ2-3, with 8 bases that match TRBD2. The germline CDR1 and CDR2 sequences are MNHEY and SVGEGT. V lost 6 bases and J lost 4; bases outside the gene matches: 0. This CDR3 is built from 12 residues. The CDR3 protein is CASRTSADTQYF. DNA for the CDR3: TGTGCCAGCAGGACTAGCGCAGATACGCAGTATTTT.

V usage is TRBV20-1 and J usage is TRBJ2-7; the match to TRBD2 covers 10 bases. The germline CDR1 and CDR2 sequences are DFQATT and SNEGSKA (reference sequence). V shed 3 bases, J shed 1 base, and the junction held 6 bases outside the gene matches. The CDR3 sequence is 15 residues long. CDR3 amino acids: CSARELAGSSYEQYV. The DNA for the CDR3 is TGCAGTGCTAGGGAACTAGCGGGATCTTCCTACGAGCAGTACGTC.

This chain links TRBV7-6 with TRBJ2-2, with D possibly being TRBD2 (6 bases). This CDR3 spans 15 amino acids. Germline lookup yields CDR1 SGHVS and CDR2 FNYEAQ. V was trimmed by 7 bases and J by 6 bases, leaving 18 bases between them. As DNA, the CDR3 is TGTGCCAGCACCTTGGCAACGGGGGTTCCCGGGGAGCTGTTTTTT. Its translation is CASTLATGVPGELFF.

The chain carries TRBV4-1 and TRBJ1-2; no clear D gene. CDR1 is MGHRA and CDR2 is YSYEKL in the germline V gene. The CDR3 runs to 13 residues. V was shortened by 0 bases and J by 4 bases, with 6 bases between the two germline ends. CDR3 amino acids: CASSQDKGYGYTF. The CDR3 DNA reads as TGCGCCAGCAGCCAAGATAAGGGCTATGGCTACACCTTC.

The genes are TRBV5-5 and TRBJ2-6; possibly TRBD2 for D (6 bases). This CDR3 spans 18 amino acids. Germline V gene lookup returns CDR1 SGHKS and CDR2 YYEKEE (reference sequence). Trimming took 0 bases from V and 2 from J, leaving 15 bases between them. In nucleotides, the CDR3 is TGTGCCAGCAGCTTGGCGGGACTCTTAGGCCCTGGGGCCAACGTCCTGACTTTC. Amino acid sequence: CASSLAGLLGPGANVLTF.

The V call is TRBV25-1, the J call TRBJ1-2, with 8 bases aligning to TRBD1. Unmatched junction bases numbered 17, after V lost 0 bases and J lost 8 bases. This CDR3 region has 18 residues. CDR1 and CDR2 (germline): MGHDK, SYGVNS. CDR3 region: CASSEYFLPGGGLDGYTF. The CDR3 bases are TGTGCCAGCAGTGAATACTTTCTTCCAGGGGGCGGTCTTGACGGCTACACCTTC.

The rearrangement uses TRBV7-6 and TRBJ2-7; tentatively, D is TRBD1 (6 bases). The CDR3 is 17 amino acids. Germline V gene sequence: CDR1 SGHVS, CDR2 FNYEAQ. Deletions cut 3 bases from V and 0 bases from J, with 18 bases between. DNA of the CDR3: TGTGCCAGCAGCTTGGGGGCGAGGGGCTCGTCCTCCTACGAGCAGTACTTC. This codes for CASSLGARGSSSYEQYF.

The chain joins TRBV6-5 to TRBJ1-1, with 7 positions matching TRBD1. Germline V CDR1 and CDR2: MNHEY, SVGAGI. V shed 10 bases, J shed 4 bases, and the junction held 9 bases outside the gene matches. The CDR3 covers 13 residues. The CDR3 bases are TGTGCCACCACCTGGACAGGAGGCACTGAAGCTTTCTTT. Translation gives CATTWTGGTEAFF.

For the CDR3, the DNA is TGTGCCAGCAGCTATACAGGGGAGCTGGGTGAGCAGTTCTTC. Translation: CASSYTGELGEQFF. This chain connects TRBV7-6 to TRBJ2-1; TRBD1 matches at 7 bases. V dropped 4 bases and J dropped 9; count of bases not matched to a gene: 9. CDR1 is SGHVS and CDR2 is FNYEAQ in the germline V gene. The CDR3 spans 14 residues.

This clonotype has just a few counts. The chain combines TRBV12-3 or TRBV12-4 with TRBJ1-4; 8 positions agree with TRBD1. Unmatched junction bases numbered 5, after V lost 3 bases and J lost 8 bases. The CDR3 length is 14 residues. Here the CDR3 DNA reads TGTGCCAGCAGTTTCAGGGGGCTAGTCGAAAAACTGTTTTTT. Its translation is CASSFRGLVEKLFF.

This clonotype was picked up a small number of times. This chain joins TRBV4-1 and TRBJ1-4; D unresolved. CDR3 length equals 15 residues. The germline gives CDR1 MGHRA, CDR2 YSYEKL. Trimming took 5 bases from V and 8 from J, leaving 18 bases between them. The CDR3 DNA reads TGCGCCAGCAGCTCAGGAAACAAACACGAGGAAAAACTGTTTTTT. Its protein is CASSSGNKHEEKLFF.

This chain joins TRBV4-1 and TRBJ1-2; no reliable D call. Germline-derived CDR1 and CDR2 are MGHRA and YSYEKL. The CDR3 runs to 15 residues. V was trimmed by 1 base and J by 0 bases, leaving 9 bases between them. The DNA for the CDR3 is TGCGCCAGCAGCCAAGGGAAGCCCTCTAACTATGGCTACACCTTC. It specifies CASSQGKPSNYGYTF.